This T cell receptor beta chain was recorded in a study of OX40 agonist ivuxolimab in advanced cancers. Study overall: Males comprised around 78% of the group, whose mean age was approximately 60 years (range roughly 20 to 85). Study-level points and caveats: Some nonresponders also had low normalized T-cell clonal expansion. The study observed clonal expansion of CD4+ and CD8+ blood T cells by week 6 at 0.1 to 3.0 mg/kg.

As regards this clone: Its specificity is unknown.

V shed 0 bases, J shed 5 bases, and the junction held 9 bases outside the gene matches. Germline V gene sequence: CDR1 SGHDN, CDR2 FVKESK. The CDR3 runs to 18 residues. TCRdb keeps only in-frame clones here, not all; method: immunoSEQ multiplex PCR. Among 40,000 to 45,000 clones listed, roughly 81% were seen once. V is TRBV14 and J is TRBJ2-1, with TRBD2 matching over 11 bases. The receptor was derived from an adult with an advanced solid tumor such as melanoma, head and neck, liver or kidney cancer. This sample comprised CD4+ or CD8+ T cells sorted from blood, obtained in a trial of the OX40 agonist ivuxolimab. The CDR3, as DNA: TGTGCCAGCAGCCAAGAGGTGACTAGCGGGGTTAAGGACAATGAGCAGTTCTTC. The encoded protein is CASSQEVTSGVKDNEQFF.